Listed here are 16 T cell receptor beta chains from one sample, sequenced in a study of blood T cell repertoires in COVID-19. Using immunoSEQ multiplex PCR, the repertoire was profiled, and TCRdb retains in-frame clones only, with some absent. This sample has about 190,000 clones, with 88% found just once. The sample taken for sequencing was peripheral blood. All receptors come from a man aged 30 to 39 with acute or convalescent COVID-19.

This clone was detected only a few times. The chain recombines TRBV6-6 with TRBJ1-5; maybe TRBD1 (5 bases). The germline V and J ends were trimmed by 9 bases and 4 bases, with 7 bases remaining between them. CDR1 MNHNY and CDR2 SVGAGI come from the germline V gene (reference sequence). This CDR3 has 11 amino acids. The CDR3 spells CASAGNQPQHF. CDR3 sequence (DNA): TGTGCCAGTGCAGGGAATCAGCCCCAGCATTTT.

This chain joins TRBV3-1 (or the pseudogene TRBV3-2) and TRBJ2-1, with TRBD2 matching over 12 bases. In germline, CDR1 is LGHDT, CDR2 YNNKEL (reference sequence). The CDR3 is 16 amino acids. Germline trimming cut 4 bases from V and 9 bases from J; bases unmatched to any gene: 10. Written as DNA, the CDR3 is TGTGCCAGCAGCCGCACCCTAGCGGGAGGGCCCTCTGAGCAGTTCTTC. Amino acid sequence: CASSRTLAGGPSEQFF.

With respect to this clone: The germline gene is not matched at one end of the junction; a read error may be the cause. Other DNA sequences in the sample encode the same CDR3. The chain carries TRBV28 and TRBJ1-5; 7 bases align to TRBD1. CDR1 MDHEN and CDR2 SYDVKM come from the germline V gene. The CDR3 runs 16 residues. The CDR3 sequence is CASSAHTGVGNQPQHF. Here the CDR3 DNA reads TGTGCCAGCAGTGCCCATACAGGGGTGGGCAATCAGCCCCAGCACTTT. The full variable domain, its missing parts supplied by reference TRBV28 and TRBJ1-5, is DVKVTQSSRYLVKRTGEKVFLECVQDMDHENMFWYRQDPGLGLRLIYFSYDVKMKEKGDIPEGYSVSREKKERFSLILESASTNQTSMYLCASSAHTGVGNQPQHFGDGTRLSIL.

The V call is TRBV7-2, the J call TRBJ1-1; D gene ambiguous. Trimming removed 2 bases at V and 7 bases at J, with 14 bases between. This CDR3 contains 14 residues. Germline CDR1 is SGHTA and CDR2 is FQGNSA. This chain's CDR3 is CASSLTPRVGEAFF. CDR3 nucleotides: TGTGCCAGCAGCTTAACCCCCCGGGTAGGTGAAGCTTTCTTT.

The V gene is TRBV2, the J gene TRBJ2-2; 7 positions match TRBD1. The CDR3 spans 15 residues. The V segment lost 6 bases and the J segment 7 bases; nucleotides outside the gene matches: 11. CDR1 and CDR2 (germline): SNHLY, FYNNEI. CDR3 loop: CASRERDRSIGELFF. The CDR3 DNA is TGTGCCAGCAGGGAACGGGACAGATCAATCGGGGAGCTGTTTTTT.

The chain has TRBV18 and TRBJ2-7; 9 bases align to TRBD2. Trimming at V came to 2 bases and at J to 0 bases, leaving 17 bases not matched to a gene. This CDR3 has 20 residues. Germline V gene sequence: CDR1 KGHSH, CDR2 LQKENI. Here the CDR3 DNA reads TGTGCCAGCTCACCAATCAGACAGCCGGGACTAGCCCACAGCTCCTACGAGCAGTACTTC. Its translation: CASSPIRQPGLAHSSYEQYF.

V gene TRBV6-6 combines with J gene TRBJ1-5; 7 nucleotides match TRBD1. This CDR3 has 15 residues. With 6 bases clipped from V and 2 bases from J, the junction kept 7 bases outside the gene matches. CDR1 is MNHNY, CDR2 SVGAGI, per germline (reference sequence). The CDR3 reads CASSPTGIGNQPQHF. Written as DNA, the CDR3 is TGTGCCAGCAGCCCGACAGGGATTGGCAATCAGCCCCAGCATTTT.

This sequence joins TRBV9 and TRBJ1-6; 8 bases agree with TRBD1. Germline-derived CDR1 and CDR2 are SGDLS and YYNGEE. The CDR3 has 16 amino acids. V dropped 5 bases and J dropped 6; count of bases not matched to a gene: 10. CDR3 sequence reads: CASSAEGQGGNSPLHF. Here the CDR3 DNA reads TGTGCCAGCAGTGCCGAAGGACAGGGAGGTAATTCACCCCTCCACTTT.

The chain employs TRBV5-4 and TRBJ1-1; 9 nucleotides agree with TRBD1. The junction had 4 bases not matched to a gene; V was cut back by 4 bases and J by 0 bases. CDR1 is SGHNT and CDR2 is YYREEE in the germline V gene (reference sequence). The CDR3 has 15 amino acids. The CDR3: CASSLGQGLNTEAFF. CDR3 nucleotide sequence: TGTGCCAGCAGCCTCGGACAGGGGCTGAACACTGAAGCTTTCTTT.

The gene calls are TRBV19 and TRBJ1-2; 7 positions agree with TRBD1. The germline V gene has CDR1 LNHDA and CDR2 SQIVND (reference sequence). This CDR3 has 13 residues. V shed 5 bases, J shed 5 bases, and the junction held 5 bases outside the gene matches. The CDR3, as DNA: TGTGCCAGTAGTGCAGACAGGGCTTATGGCTACACCTTC. It encodes CASSADRAYGYTF.

This clone was seen only once. V usage is TRBV7-3 and J usage is TRBJ2-1; 9 nucleotides align to TRBD2. Trimming at V came to 4 bases and at J to 7 bases, leaving 8 bases not matched to a gene. CDR1 and CDR2 from the germline V gene are SGHTA and FQGTGA. The CDR3 is 15 amino acids. CDR3: CASSSSSSGVNEQFF. The CDR3 DNA sequence: TGTGCCAGCAGCTCCTCTTCTAGCGGGGTGAATGAGCAGTTCTTC.

CDR3 nucleotide sequence: TGCGCCAGCAGCCTTCACGGGGATAACTCCTACGAGCAGTACTTC. It is translated as CASSLHGDNSYEQYF. J is TRBJ2-7 and V is TRBV4-1; possibly TRBD2 for D (5 bases). With 4 bases removed from V and 0 bases from J, the gap between germline ends came to 13 bases. The germline gives CDR1 MGHRA, CDR2 YSYEKL. The CDR3 runs to 15 residues.

J is TRBJ2-7 and V is TRBV18; no reliable D call. Germline CDR1 reads KGHSH; CDR2 reads LQKENI. This CDR3 contains 17 residues. The germline V and J ends were trimmed by 4 bases and 0 bases, with 19 bases remaining between them. The CDR3 spells CASSHTYERVSSYEQYF. Here the CDR3 DNA reads TGTGCCAGCTCACATACCTATGAACGGGTGAGCTCCTACGAGCAGTACTTC.

The CDR3 protein is CASSPAASRQYEQFF. CDR3 in DNA: TGTGCCAGCAGCCCAGCGGCTAGCCGGCAATATGAGCAGTTCTTC. The chain couples TRBV7-2 to TRBJ2-1, with a possible D match to TRBD2 (5 bases). Looked up from germline, CDR1 is SGHTA and CDR2 is FQGNSA. The CDR3 covers 15 residues. V shed 5 bases and J shed 8 bases, with 19 bases lying between them.

The V gene is TRBV30, the J gene TRBJ1-6; tentative D call: TRBD1 (5 bases). The CDR3 has 13 residues. V was pared by 2 bases and J by 6 bases, with 8 bases between. Germline V gives CDR1 GTSNPN, CDR2 SVGIG (reference sequence). The CDR3 reads CAWSQGTNSPLHF. For the CDR3, the DNA is TGTGCCTGGAGTCAGGGAACTAATTCACCCCTCCACTTT. The variable domain in full, completed from reference TRBV30 and TRBJ1-6, reads SQTIHQWPATLVQPVGSPLSLECTVEGTSNPNLYWYRQAAGRGLQLLFYSVGIGQISSEVPQNLSASRPQDRQFILSSKKLLLSDSGFYLCAWSQGTNSPLHFGNGTRLTVT.

The gene calls are TRBV6-6 and TRBJ2-2; no reliable D call. The CDR3 consists of 14 residues. V lost 7 bases and J 1 base, leaving 10 bases between the germline ends. Looked up from germline, CDR1 is MNHNY and CDR2 is SVGAGI (reference sequence). The CDR3 loop is CASTPARNTGELFF. CDR3 sequence (DNA): TGTGCCAGCACACCCGCCAGGAACACCGGGGAGCTGTTTTTT.